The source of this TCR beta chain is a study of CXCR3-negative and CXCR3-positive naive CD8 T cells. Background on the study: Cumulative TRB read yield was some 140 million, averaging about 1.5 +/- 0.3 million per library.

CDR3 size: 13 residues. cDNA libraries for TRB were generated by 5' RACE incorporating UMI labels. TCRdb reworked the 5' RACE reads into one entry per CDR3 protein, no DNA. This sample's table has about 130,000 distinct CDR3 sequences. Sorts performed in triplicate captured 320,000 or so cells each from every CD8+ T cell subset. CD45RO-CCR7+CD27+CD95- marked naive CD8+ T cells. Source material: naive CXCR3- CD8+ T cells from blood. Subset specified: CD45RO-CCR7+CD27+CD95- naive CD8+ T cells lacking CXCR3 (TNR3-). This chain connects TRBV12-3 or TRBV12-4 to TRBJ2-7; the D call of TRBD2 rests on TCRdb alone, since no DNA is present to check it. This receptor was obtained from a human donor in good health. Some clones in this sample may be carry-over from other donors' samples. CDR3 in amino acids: CASSFGLIYEQYF.